Sequencing of this TCR beta chain was carried out in a study of blood T cell repertoires in COVID-19. J gave up 4 bases and V 5 bases, and 4 bases lay outside the gene matches. From germline, CDR1 is SNHLY and CDR2 FYNNEI. CDR3 size: 14 residues. The data were produced by immunoSEQ multiplex PCR, yet TCRdb's version contains in-frame clones alone and is incomplete. The data contain some 110,000 clones, 80% to 90% of them singletons. The TCR sequence derives from a man between 50 and 59 years old with acute or convalescent COVID-19. The chain joins TRBV2 to TRBJ2-5; 10 bases map to TRBD2. The sequenced material came from peripheral blood. The CDR3 region has the DNA TGTGCCAGCAGTCGTATAGCGGGAGGAGAGACCCAGTACTTC. Residues: CASSRIAGGETQYF.